This T cell receptor beta chain originates from a study of T-cell reconstitution after alpha-beta-depleted transplantation in children. This clonotype was detected many times. CDR1 and CDR2 (germline): MNHEY, SMNVEV (reference sequence). Deletions cut 2 bases from V and 5 bases from J, with 7 bases between. CDR3 length: 13 residues. Unique molecular identifiers were used to barcode this TCRbeta library. TCRdb used MiXCR to reprocess the PCR reads, holding one entry per CDR3 protein. The sample consists of a few hundred thousand distinct CDR3 sequences, 10% to 15% of them appearing once. The material was PBMCs, mostly from graft donor cells, obtained 360 days after TCRalphabeta/CD19-depleted stem cell transplant. The origin of this receptor is a male patient between 10 and 17 years old who had a stem cell transplant for acute myeloid leukemia, so the T cells may come from the graft donor. The gene calls are TRBV27 and TRBJ2-1, with a possible D match to TRBD1 (5 bases). In nucleotides, the CDR3 is TGTGCCAGCAGTTTAGACAGCCACAATGAGCAGTTCTTC. Residues: CASSLDSHNEQFF.